This record covers a single TCR beta chain. These data belong to a study of blood T cell repertoires in COVID-19. At the level of the study: Acute and convalescent COVID-19 samples came from the United States, Italy and Spain. The analysed material was cDNA or gDNA that came from T cells, B-cell-depleted T cells, or PBMCs.

Trimming cost V 6 bases and J 1 base, with 15 bases left between them. The CDR3 sequence is 15 residues long. Germline V gives CDR1 LNHDA, CDR2 SQIVND (reference sequence). In the study's own analysis: Amplification of reference gene primers was used by the study to estimate nucleated cell counts. Assay used: immunoSEQ multiplex PCR; TCRdb lists only in-frame clones, some missing. V and J calls and clone size come straight from that table; D and trimming were deduced from the DNA. The table has 95,000 to 110,000 clones, roughly 80% seen once. Sequencing input: peripheral blood. This TCR came from a human donor in a cohort sampled during active COVID-19. The chain joins TRBV19 to TRBJ1-1; D is perhaps TRBD1 (6 bases). The DNA of the CDR3 is TGTGCCAGTAGCCGGGACGTGGGGGCGAACACTGAAGCTTTCTTT. Protein sequence: CASSRDVGANTEAFF.